Following are 14 T cell receptor beta chains from one sample sequenced in a study of cytomegalovirus exposure and HLA in healthy donors. Primers: 60 Vbeta forward and 13 Jbeta reverse. Only in-frame clones appear in the TCRdb table, and some are missing; sequencing was by immunoSEQ multiplex PCR. The sample lists over 150,000 clones, about four fifths seen once, with 2.8% in the top ten. Sequencing was carried out using PBMCs. The receptors were sampled from a man aged 18 to 29 in good health and CMV-seronegative.

The chain has TRBV28 and TRBJ1-5; 9 bases align to TRBD1. Unmatched junction bases numbered 11, after V lost 4 bases and J lost 4 bases. The CDR3 runs to 17 residues. CDR1 is MDHEN and CDR2 is SYDVKM in the germline V gene. Here the CDR3 reads CASSYSYTDRGNQPQHF. CDR3 sequence (DNA): TGTGCCAGCAGTTACTCTTACACGGACAGGGGAAATCAGCCCCAGCATTTT.

The rearrangement joins TRBV6-1 to TRBJ2-2, with a possible D match to TRBD2 (6 bases). V was trimmed by 8 bases and J by 0 bases, leaving 13 bases between them. Germline CDR1 MNHNS, CDR2 SASEGT. There are 15 residues in the CDR3. CDR3 DNA sequence: TGTGCCAGCTACCCCGGGACTGCGAACACCGGGGAGCTGTTTTTT. It translates to CASYPGTANTGELFF.

This clone was seen a few times. This sequence joins TRBV10-2 and TRBJ2-3; no definite D call. CDR1 WSHSY and CDR2 SAAADI come from the germline V gene. The CDR3 is 14 residues long. Trimming cost V 8 bases and J 1 base, with 13 bases left between them. The CDR3 nucleotides are TGCGCCAGCGCGGCCCCTACCGGCACAGATACGCAGTATTTT. Amino acid sequence: CASAAPTGTDTQYF.

The rearrangement links TRBV28 to TRBJ2-3, with TRBD2 identical over 8 bases. The V gene's germline CDR1 is MDHEN and CDR2 SYDVKM. CDR3 length: 16 residues. J gave up 1 base and V 7 bases, and 10 bases lay outside the gene matches. For the CDR3, the DNA is TGTGCCAGCAACCCGCCGGGGACTAGAGGCACAGATACGCAGTATTTT. Translating gives CASNPPGTRGTDTQYF.

The chain employs TRBV7-6 and TRBJ1-3; D may be TRBD1 (5 bases). V was cut by 5 bases and J by 0 bases, with 8 bases left in between. The CDR3 contains 14 residues. Germline CDR1 reads SGHVS; CDR2 reads FNYEAQ. DNA for the CDR3: TGTGCCAGCAGCCGACAGAGCTCTGGAAACACCATATATTTT. Protein: CASSRQSSGNTIYF.

The rearrangement joins TRBV11-2 to TRBJ2-7; 9 bases fit TRBD2. This CDR3 region has 14 residues. Trimming at V came to 4 bases and at J to 4 bases, leaving 5 bases not matched to a gene. Germline CDR1 SGHAT, CDR2 FQNNGV. Here the CDR3 reads CASSSLAGRYEQYV. The CDR3 DNA reads TGTGCCAGCAGCTCGCTAGCGGGGAGGTACGAGCAGTACGTC.

This clone was found once. This CDR3 reads CASSPGHSRDNEQFF. The CDR3 nucleotides read TGTGCCAGTAGTCCGGGACACTCAAGGGACAATGAGCAGTTCTTC. The chain is built from TRBV19 and TRBJ2-1, with D perhaps matching TRBD1 (6 bases). The CDR3 spans 15 residues. The V and J ends lost 5 bases and 5 bases respectively, with 16 bases between them. Germline V gene sequence: CDR1 LNHDA, CDR2 SQIVND (reference sequence). Together with reference TRBV19 and TRBJ2-1, the CDR3 gives the full variable domain: DGGITQSPKYLFRKEGQNVTLSCEQNLNHDAMYWYRQDPGQGLRLIYYSQIVNDFQKGDIAEGYSVSREKKESFPLTVTSAQKNPTAFYLCASSPGHSRDNEQFFGPGTRLTVL.

The rearrangement links TRBV6-4 to TRBJ2-1, with 8 bases identical to TRBD1. The trim removed 4 bases at V and 12 bases at J, leaving 8 bases unmatched. The CDR3 runs to 13 residues. From germline, CDR1 is MRHNA and CDR2 SNTAGT. The CDR3 spells CASSADGTGRQFF. The CDR3 DNA sequence: TGTGCCAGCAGTGCTGACGGGACAGGCCGGCAGTTCTTC.

The genes are TRBV5-1 and TRBJ2-5; possible D gene TRBD1, 6 bases. The end of the DNA aligns better with TRBJ2-7, so the J call may be wrong. The CDR3 is 11 residues long. Germline-derived CDR1 and CDR2 are SGHRS and YFSETQ. The CDR3 is CASRRGYEQYF. CDR3 sequence (DNA): TGCGCCAGCAGGAGGGGGTACGAGCAGTACTTC.

This clone was seen a single time. J is TRBJ2-5 and V is TRBV10-1; maybe TRBD1 (6 bases). The CDR3 totals 13 residues. The germline V gene encodes CDR1 WNHNN and CDR2 SYGVQD (reference sequence). V was clipped by 2 bases and J by 7 bases, with 11 bases between them. The CDR3 nucleotides are TGCGCCAGCAGTGAGGGTATAGGGGGGACCCAGTACTTC. Its protein is CASSEGIGGTQYF.

CDR3 loop: CSVEDRRTGGGYGYTF. DNA of the CDR3: TGCAGCGTTGAAGACCGAAGGACAGGTGGAGGCTATGGCTACACCTTC. The J gene is TRBJ1-2, the V gene TRBV29-1, with 7 bases fitting TRBD1. With V trimmed by 0 bases and J by 4 bases, 11 bases remained unmatched. Looked up from germline, CDR1 is SQVTM and CDR2 is ANQGSEA. The CDR3 loop spans 16 amino acids.

The chain links TRBV15 to TRBJ2-5, with D uncertain. The V end lost 3 bases, the J end lost 4 bases, and 15 bases lay between the germline ends. CDR1 and CDR2 from the germline V gene are LNHNV and YYDKDF (reference sequence). The CDR3 is made up of 15 amino acids. The CDR3 here is CATSSVLTLIETQYF. The CDR3, as DNA: TGTGCCACCAGCAGCGTCCTAACCCTTATAGAGACCCAGTACTTC.

V is TRBV6-6 and J is TRBJ1-5; 8 nucleotides align to TRBD1. The trim removed 8 bases at V and 7 bases at J, leaving 7 bases unmatched. Germline V gene data show CDR1 as MNHNY and CDR2 as SVGAGI (reference sequence). The CDR3 has 13 amino acids. This CDR3 is CASSRQGSQPQHF. For the CDR3, the DNA is TGTGCCAGCTCTCGACAGGGGAGCCAGCCCCAGCATTTT.

The V gene is TRBV15, the J gene TRBJ1-4, with D maybe TRBD1 (5 bases). Trimming cost V 5 bases and J 8 bases, with 15 bases left between them. The CDR3 runs to 14 residues. Germline lookup yields CDR1 LNHNV and CDR2 YYDKDF (reference sequence). CDR3 DNA: TGTGCCACCAGCCCAAGAGTAGACAGCGAAAAACTGTTTTTT. This encodes CATSPRVDSEKLFF. The variable domain in full, with the rest retrieved from reference TRBV15 and TRBJ1-4, is DAMVIQNPRYQVTQFGKPVTLSCSQTLNHNVMYWYQQKSSQAPKLLFHYYDKDFNNEADTPDNFQSRRPNTSFCFLDIRSPGLGDTAMYLCATSPRVDSEKLFFGSGTQLSVL.